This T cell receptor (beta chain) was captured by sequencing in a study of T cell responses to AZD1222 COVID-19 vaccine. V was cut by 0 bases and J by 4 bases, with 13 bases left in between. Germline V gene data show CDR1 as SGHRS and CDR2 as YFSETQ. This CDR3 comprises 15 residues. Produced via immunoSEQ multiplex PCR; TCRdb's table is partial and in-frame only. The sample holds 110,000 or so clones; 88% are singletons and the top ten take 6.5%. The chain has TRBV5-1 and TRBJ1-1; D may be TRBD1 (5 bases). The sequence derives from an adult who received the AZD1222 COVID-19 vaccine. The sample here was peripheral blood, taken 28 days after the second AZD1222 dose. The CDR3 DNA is TGCGCCAGCAGCTTGGCGGACACTAGCTTCACTGAAGCTTTCTTT. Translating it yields CASSLADTSFTEAFF.